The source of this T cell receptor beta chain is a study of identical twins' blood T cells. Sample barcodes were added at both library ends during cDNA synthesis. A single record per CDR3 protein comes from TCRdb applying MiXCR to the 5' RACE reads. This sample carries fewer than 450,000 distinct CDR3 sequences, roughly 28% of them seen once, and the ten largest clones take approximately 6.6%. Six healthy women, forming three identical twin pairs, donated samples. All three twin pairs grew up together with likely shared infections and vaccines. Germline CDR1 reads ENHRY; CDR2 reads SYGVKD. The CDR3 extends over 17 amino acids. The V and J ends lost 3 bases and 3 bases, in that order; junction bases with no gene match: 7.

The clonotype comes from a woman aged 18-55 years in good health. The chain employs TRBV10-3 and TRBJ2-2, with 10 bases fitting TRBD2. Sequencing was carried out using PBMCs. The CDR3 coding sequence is TGTGCCATCAGTGATTCCGGACTAGCGGACCACACCGGGGAGCTGTTTTTT. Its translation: CAISDSGLADHTGELFF.